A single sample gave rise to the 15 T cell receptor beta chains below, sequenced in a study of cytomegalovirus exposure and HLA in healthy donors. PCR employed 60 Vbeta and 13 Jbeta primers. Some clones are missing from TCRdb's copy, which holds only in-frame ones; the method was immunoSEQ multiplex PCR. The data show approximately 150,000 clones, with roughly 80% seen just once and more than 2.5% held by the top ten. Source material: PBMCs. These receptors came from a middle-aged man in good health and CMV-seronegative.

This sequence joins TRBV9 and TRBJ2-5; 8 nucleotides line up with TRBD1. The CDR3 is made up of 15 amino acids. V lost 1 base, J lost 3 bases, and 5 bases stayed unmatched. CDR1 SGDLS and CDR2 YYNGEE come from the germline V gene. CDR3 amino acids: CASSVTGGIEETQYF. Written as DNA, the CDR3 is TGTGCCAGCAGCGTAACAGGGGGGATAGAAGAGACCCAGTACTTC.

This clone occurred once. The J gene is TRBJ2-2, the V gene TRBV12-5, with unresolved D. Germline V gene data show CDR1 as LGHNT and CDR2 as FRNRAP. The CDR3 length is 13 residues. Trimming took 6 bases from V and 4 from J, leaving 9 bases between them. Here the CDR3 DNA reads TGTGCTAGTGGCCGGAGTCCCACCGGGGAGCTGTTTTTT. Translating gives CASGRSPTGELFF.

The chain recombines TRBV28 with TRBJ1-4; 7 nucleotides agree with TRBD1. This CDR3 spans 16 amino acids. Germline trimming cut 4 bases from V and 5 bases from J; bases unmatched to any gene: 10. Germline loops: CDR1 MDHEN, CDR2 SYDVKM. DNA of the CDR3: TGTGCCAGCAGTTCTCCCGGGACAGCAATGAATGAAAAACTGTTTTTT. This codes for CASSSPGTAMNEKLFF.

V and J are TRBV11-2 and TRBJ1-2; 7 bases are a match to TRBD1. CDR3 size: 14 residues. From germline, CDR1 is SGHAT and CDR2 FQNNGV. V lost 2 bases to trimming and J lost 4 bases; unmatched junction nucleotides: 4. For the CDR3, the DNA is TGTGCCAGCAGCTTAAGTCACAGGGGCTATGGCTACACCTTC. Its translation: CASSLSHRGYGYTF.

The CDR3 sequence: CAVGTGRRVNEAFF. Written as DNA, the CDR3 is TGTGCCGTCGGTACGGGAAGGAGGGTGAATGAAGCTTTCTTT. This rearrangement joins TRBV14 to TRBJ1-1; D gene ambiguous. This CDR3 contains 14 residues. Germline V gives CDR1 SGHDN, CDR2 FVKESK. V dropped 11 bases and J dropped 7 bases, with 23 bases sitting between them. Based on the CDR3 plus reference TRBV14 and TRBJ1-1, the full variable domain is EAGVTQFPSHSVIEKGQTVTLRCDPISGHDNLYWYRRVMGKEIKFLLHFVKESKQDESGMPNNRFLAERTGGTYSTLKVQPAELEDSGVYFCAVGTGRRVNEAFFGQGTRLTVV.

The CDR3 DNA sequence: TGTGCCAGCAGCCCACCGGGACTAGCGGGGGGGAAAGAGACCCAGTACTTC. As protein: CASSPPGLAGGKETQYF. This chain joins TRBV7-8 and TRBJ2-5; TRBD2 agrees at 16 bases. The CDR3 length is 17 residues. After removal of 5 bases from V and 3 bases from J, the junction contained 6 bases not matched to a gene. CDR1 and CDR2 from the germline V gene are SGHVS and FQNEAQ. The full variable domain, its missing parts supplied by reference TRBV7-8 and TRBJ2-5, is GAGVSQSPRYKVAKRGQDVALRCDPISGHVSLFWYQQALGQGPEFLTYFQNEAQLDKSGLPSDRFFAERPEGSVSTLKIQRTQQEDSAVYLCASSPPGLAGGKETQYFGPGTRLLVL.

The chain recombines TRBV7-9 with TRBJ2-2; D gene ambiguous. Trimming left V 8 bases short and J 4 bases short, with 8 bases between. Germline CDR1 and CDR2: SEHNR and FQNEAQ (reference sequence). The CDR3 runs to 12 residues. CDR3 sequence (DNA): TGTGCCAGCGAGGAAGTCACCGGGGAGCTGTTTTTT. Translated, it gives CASEEVTGELFF.

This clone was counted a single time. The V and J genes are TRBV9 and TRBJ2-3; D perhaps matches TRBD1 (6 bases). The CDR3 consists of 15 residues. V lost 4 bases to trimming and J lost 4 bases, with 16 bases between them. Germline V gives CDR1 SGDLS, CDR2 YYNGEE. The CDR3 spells CASSIQGGGADTQYF. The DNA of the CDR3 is TGTGCCAGCAGCATCCAAGGGGGTGGTGCAGATACGCAGTATTTT. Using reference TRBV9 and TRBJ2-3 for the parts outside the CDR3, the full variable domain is DSGVTQTPKHLITATGQRVTLRCSPRSGDLSVYWYQQSLDQGLQFLIQYYNGEERAKGNILERFSAQQFPDLHSELNLSSLELGDSALYFCASSIQGGGADTQYFGPGTRLTVL.

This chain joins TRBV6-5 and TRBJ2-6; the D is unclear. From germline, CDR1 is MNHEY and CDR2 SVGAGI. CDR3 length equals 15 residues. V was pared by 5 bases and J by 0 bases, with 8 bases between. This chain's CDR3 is CASSPLYSGANVLTF. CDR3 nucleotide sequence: TGTGCCAGCAGTCCCCTTTACTCTGGGGCCAACGTCCTGACTTTC.

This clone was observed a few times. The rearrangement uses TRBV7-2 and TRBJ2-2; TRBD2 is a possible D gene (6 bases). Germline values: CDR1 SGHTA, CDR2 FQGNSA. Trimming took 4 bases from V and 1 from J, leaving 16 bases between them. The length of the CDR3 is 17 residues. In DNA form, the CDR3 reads TGTGCCAGCAGCTCCGGGCCCGCGCGGGAGAACACCGGGGAGCTGTTTTTT. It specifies CASSSGPARENTGELFF.

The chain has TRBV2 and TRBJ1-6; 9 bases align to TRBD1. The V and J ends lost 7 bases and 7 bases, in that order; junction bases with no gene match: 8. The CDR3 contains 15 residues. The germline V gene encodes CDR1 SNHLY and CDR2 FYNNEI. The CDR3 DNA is TGTGCCAGCATCCAACAGGGGGCGAAGAATTCACCCCTCCACTTT. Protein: CASIQQGAKNSPLHF.

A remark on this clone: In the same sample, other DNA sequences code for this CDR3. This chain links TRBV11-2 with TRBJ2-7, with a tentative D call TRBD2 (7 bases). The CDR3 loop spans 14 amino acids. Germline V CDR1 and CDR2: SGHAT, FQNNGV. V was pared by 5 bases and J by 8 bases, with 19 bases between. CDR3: CASSGVRGLLKQYF. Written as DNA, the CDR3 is TGTGCCAGCAGCGGAGTCAGGGGACTATTGAAGCAGTACTTC. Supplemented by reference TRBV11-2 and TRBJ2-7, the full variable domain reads EAGVAQSPRYKIIEKRQSVAFWCNPISGHATLYWYQQILGQGPKLLIQFQNNGVVDDSQLPKDRFSAERLKGVDSTLKIQPAKLEDSAVYLCASSGVRGLLKQYFGPGTRLTVT.

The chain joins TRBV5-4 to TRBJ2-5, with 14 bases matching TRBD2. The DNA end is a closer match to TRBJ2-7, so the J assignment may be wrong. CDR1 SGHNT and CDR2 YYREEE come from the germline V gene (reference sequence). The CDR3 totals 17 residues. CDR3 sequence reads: CASSLGTSGGSTYEQYF. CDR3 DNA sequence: TGTGCCAGCAGCTTGGGGACTAGCGGGGGGTCGACCTACGAGCAGTACTTC.

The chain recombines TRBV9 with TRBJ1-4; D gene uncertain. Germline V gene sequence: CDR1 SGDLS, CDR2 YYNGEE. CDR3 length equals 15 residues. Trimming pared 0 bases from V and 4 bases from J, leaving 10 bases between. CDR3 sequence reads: CASSVGWESNEKLFF. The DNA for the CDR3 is TGTGCCAGCAGCGTAGGTTGGGAGAGTAATGAAAAACTGTTTTTT.

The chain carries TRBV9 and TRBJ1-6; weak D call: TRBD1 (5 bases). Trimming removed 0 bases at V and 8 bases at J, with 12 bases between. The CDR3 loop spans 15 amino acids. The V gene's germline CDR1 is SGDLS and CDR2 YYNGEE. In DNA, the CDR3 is TGTGCCAGCAGCGTAGATAGCCAGGGCTATTCACCCCTCCACTTT. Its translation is CASSVDSQGYSPLHF.